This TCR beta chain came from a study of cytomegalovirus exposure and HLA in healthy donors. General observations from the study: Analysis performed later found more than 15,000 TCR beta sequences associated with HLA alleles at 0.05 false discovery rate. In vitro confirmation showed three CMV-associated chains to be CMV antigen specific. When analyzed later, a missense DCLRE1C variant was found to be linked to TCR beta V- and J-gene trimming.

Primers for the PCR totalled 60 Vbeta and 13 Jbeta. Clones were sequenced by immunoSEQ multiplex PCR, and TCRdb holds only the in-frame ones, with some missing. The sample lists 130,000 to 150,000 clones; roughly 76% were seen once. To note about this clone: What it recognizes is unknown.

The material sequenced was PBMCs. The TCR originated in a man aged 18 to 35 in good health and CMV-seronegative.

The CDR3 DNA reads as TGCGCCAGCCTCAAATCCCCTGACAGCTACACAGATACGCAGTATTTT. This codes for CASLKSPDSYTDTQYF. This chain connects TRBV10-1 to TRBJ2-3, with a weak D call TRBD1 (5 bases). From germline, CDR1 is WNHNN and CDR2 SYGVQD (reference sequence). Trimming removed 8 bases at V and 2 bases at J, with 20 bases between. CDR3 length equals 16 residues.